These 20 T cell receptor beta chains came from one sample sequenced in a study of blood T cell repertoires in COVID-19. The data were produced by immunoSEQ multiplex PCR, yet TCRdb's version contains in-frame clones alone and is incomplete. The data hold about 300,000 clones, with about 93% observed a single time. Sequenced: peripheral blood. Receptors were obtained from a woman in her twenties or thirties with COVID-19, enrolled during active disease.

The chain carries TRBV14 and TRBJ1-1; 7 nucleotides match TRBD1. After removal of 4 bases from V and 1 base from J, the junction contained 12 bases not matched to a gene. Germline CDR1 and CDR2: SGHDN and FVKESK. The CDR3 is 17 amino acids. CDR3 in DNA: TGTGCCAGCAGCCGGATAGAATACGGGACAGCGAACACTGAAGCTTTCTTT. Protein sequence: CASSRIEYGTANTEAFF.

In DNA, the CDR3 is TGTGCCAGCAGTACGCAGGGGGCAGGGAGCTACGAGCAGTACTTC. Translated, it gives CASSTQGAGSYEQYF. J is TRBJ2-7 and V is TRBV5-6, with 8 bases lining up with TRBD1. CDR1 is SGHDT and CDR2 is YYEEEE in the germline V gene. This CDR3 region has 15 residues. Trimming took 5 bases from V and 3 from J; bases not matched to a gene: 10.

This chain uses TRBV5-4 with TRBJ2-1; TRBD2 matches 10 bases. J lost 5 bases, V lost 0 bases, and 2 bases had no gene match. There are 15 residues in the CDR3. Looked up from germline, CDR1 is SGHNT and CDR2 is YYREEE (reference sequence). CDR3 bases: TGTGCCAGCAGCTTGGGCGGACTAGCGGACAATGAGCAGTTCTTC. Amino acids: CASSLGGLADNEQFF.

This rearrangement joins TRBV5-1 to TRBJ1-3; 8 bases are a match to TRBD1. The CDR3 spans 15 residues. Germline V gene lookup returns CDR1 SGHRS and CDR2 YFSETQ. V shed 4 bases and J 0 bases; nucleotides not matched to a gene: 3. The CDR3 sequence: CASSADRVSGNTIYF. The CDR3 nucleotides read TGCGCCAGCAGCGCGGACAGGGTCTCTGGAAACACCATATATTTT.

V and J are TRBV18 and TRBJ1-2; 11 positions match TRBD1. Germline loops: CDR1 KGHSH, CDR2 LQKENI. V dropped 3 bases and J dropped 6; count of bases not matched to a gene: 0. The CDR3 length is 13 residues. The CDR3 region is CASSPDRGHGYTF. In nucleotides, the CDR3 is TGTGCCAGCTCACCGGACAGGGGGCATGGCTACACCTTC.

This sequence joins TRBV5-8 and TRBJ1-1, with no clear D. CDR3 length: 13 residues. From germline, CDR1 is SGHTS and CDR2 YDEGEE. Trimming took off 2 bases at V and 4 bases at J, with 9 bases between the two ends. In DNA, the CDR3 is TGTGCCAGCAGCTTCGGATCGGGCACTGAAGCTTTCTTT. This sequence encodes CASSFGSGTEAFF. The full variable domain, its missing parts supplied by reference TRBV5-8 and TRBJ1-1, is EAGVTQSPTHLIKTRGQQATLRCSPISGHTSVYWYQQALGLGLQFLLWYDEGEERNRGNFPPRFSGRQFPNYSSELNVNALELEDSALYLCASSFGSGTEAFFGQGTRLTVV.

The V call is TRBV29-1, the J call TRBJ1-2, with TRBD1 as a possible D gene (6 bases). Between the trimmed V and J ends, which lost 5 bases and 4 bases, there was a span of 11 bases. Per the germline V gene, CDR1 is SQVTM and CDR2 is ANQGSEA. The CDR3 consists of 12 residues. CDR3 protein: CSVTQGTYGYTF. The CDR3, as DNA: TGCAGCGTTACACAGGGTACCTATGGCTACACCTTC.

This clone was seen only once. This rearrangement joins TRBV6-5 to TRBJ2-3; 9 bases are shared with TRBD1. V lost 0 bases, J lost 5 bases, and 3 bases stayed unmatched. Germline CDR1 MNHEY, CDR2 SVGAGI. The CDR3 totals 15 residues. The CDR3 nucleotides read TGTGCCAGCAGTTACTCTACAGGGGGCGTAGATACGCAGTATTTT. It yields the protein CASSYSTGGVDTQYF.

The V call is TRBV2, the J call TRBJ2-2; a possible D gene is TRBD1 (5 bases). The V gene's germline CDR1 is SNHLY and CDR2 FYNNEI. With 6 bases removed from V and 4 bases from J, the gap between germline ends came to 12 bases. The CDR3 runs 14 residues. The DNA for the CDR3 is TGTGCCAGCAGCTACTATAGGGGCACCGGGGAGCTGTTTTTT. Translating gives CASSYYRGTGELFF.

The chain recombines TRBV5-1 with TRBJ2-1; the D is unclear. The V and J ends lost 0 bases and 4 bases respectively, with 11 bases between them. CDR3 length: 15 residues. The germline V gene encodes CDR1 SGHRS and CDR2 YFSETQ. The CDR3: CASSLAGLSYNEQFF. The CDR3 region has the DNA TGCGCCAGCAGCTTGGCTGGGCTTAGTTACAATGAGCAGTTCTTC.

The V and J genes are TRBV19 and TRBJ2-1; TRBD2 aligns across 7 bases. The CDR3 loop spans 11 amino acids. After removal of 5 bases from V and 8 bases from J, the junction contained 0 bases not matched to a gene. The germline gives CDR1 LNHDA, CDR2 SQIVND (reference sequence). CDR3 protein: CASSRGDEQFF. DNA of the CDR3: TGTGCCAGTAGTCGGGGGGATGAGCAGTTCTTC. Full variable domain (rest looked up from reference TRBV19 and TRBJ2-1): DGGITQSPKYLFRKEGQNVTLSCEQNLNHDAMYWYRQDPGQGLRLIYYSQIVNDFQKGDIAEGYSVSREKKESFPLTVTSAQKNPTAFYLCASSRGDEQFFGPGTRLTVL.

The rearrangement joins TRBV4-1 to TRBJ2-6, with 7 bases fitting TRBD2. Trimming at V came to 0 bases and at J to 0 bases, leaving 8 bases not matched to a gene. The CDR3 contains 19 residues. Per the germline V gene, CDR1 is MGHRA and CDR2 is YSYEKL. In DNA, the CDR3 is TGCGCCAGCAGCCAAGAAGGTCGCGGGAGTTACTCTGGGGCCAACGTCCTGACTTTC. Residues: CASSQEGRGSYSGANVLTF.

The chain has TRBV4-1 and TRBJ1-2; D remains ambiguous. The V and J ends lost 4 bases and 3 bases respectively, with 15 bases between them. Germline V gene sequence: CDR1 MGHRA, CDR2 YSYEKL. The CDR3 consists of 15 residues. CDR3 protein: CASSPREESYYGYTF. In DNA, the CDR3 is TGCGCCAGCAGCCCGCGGGAGGAGTCCTACTATGGCTACACCTTC.

The CDR3 coding sequence is TGTGCCAGCAGCCTCCTGGGAGCAGCAGATACGCAGTATTTT. Translating gives CASSLLGAADTQYF. The V and J genes are TRBV3-1 (or the pseudogene TRBV3-2) and TRBJ2-3; weak D call: TRBD2 (5 bases). The germline V gene has CDR1 LGHDT and CDR2 YNNKEL (reference sequence). Trimming pared 4 bases from V and 4 bases from J, leaving 12 bases between. The CDR3 contains 14 residues.

The J gene is TRBJ1-1, the V gene TRBV19; unclear D gene. Germline values: CDR1 LNHDA, CDR2 SQIVND (reference sequence). Trimming removed 3 bases from V and 0 bases from J, with 8 bases in between. The CDR3 consists of 14 residues. CDR3 sequence: CASSMSQLNTEAFF. CDR3 bases: TGTGCCAGTAGTATGTCACAGTTGAACACTGAAGCTTTCTTT.

This chain uses TRBV7-8 with TRBJ2-1, with 8 bases identical to TRBD2. CDR3 length: 14 amino acids. CDR1 and CDR2 (germline): SGHVS, FQNEAQ. V lost 8 bases to trimming and J lost 6 bases; unmatched junction nucleotides: 9. CDR3 sequence (DNA): TGTGCCAGCTCCAGGACTAGCAGTGGCAATGAGCAGTTCTTC. Protein product: CASSRTSSGNEQFF. The entire variable domain, with the rest obtained from reference TRBV7-8 and TRBJ2-1, is as follows: GAGVSQSPRYKVAKRGQDVALRCDPISGHVSLFWYQQALGQGPEFLTYFQNEAQLDKSGLPSDRFFAERPEGSVSTLKIQRTQQEDSAVYLCASSRTSSGNEQFFGPGTRLTVL.

This clone was picked up a small number of times. This chain links TRBV7-6 with TRBJ2-3, with D possibly TRBD1 on 6 matching bases. Germline CDR1 reads SGHVS; CDR2 reads FNYEAQ. The CDR3 sequence is 15 residues long. The ends were cut back, 0 bases at V and 0 bases at J, with 7 bases in the middle. CDR3 residues: CASSLAGASTDTQYF. CDR3 DNA sequence: TGTGCCAGCAGCTTAGCGGGGGCTAGCACAGATACGCAGTATTTT.

This clone was seen a single time. This chain links TRBV2 with TRBJ2-7; 8 nucleotides align to TRBD2. Germline assignment: CDR1 SNHLY and CDR2 FYNNEI. The CDR3 is 12 amino acids. The ends lost 4 bases at V and 10 bases at J; junction bases unmatched: 6. The CDR3 nucleotides read TGTGCCAGCAGTGCGGAACTAGCGGTACAGTACTTC. Protein sequence: CASSAELAVQYF.

The V gene is TRBV4-1, the J gene TRBJ2-1; TRBD2 aligns across 11 bases. V shed 7 bases, J shed 4 bases, and the junction held 15 bases outside the gene matches. The CDR3 is made up of 18 amino acids. Germline lookup yields CDR1 MGHRA and CDR2 YSYEKL. CDR3 DNA sequence: TGCGCCAGCACCTTACTAGCGGGAGAGCCTGGGGGGTACAATGAGCAGTTCTTC. This translates into CASTLLAGEPGGYNEQFF.

The chain employs TRBV29-1 and TRBJ2-5; tentative D call: TRBD1 (6 bases). This CDR3 contains 13 residues. V lost 3 bases to trimming and J lost 2 bases, with 10 bases between them. Germline V gene sequence: CDR1 SQVTM, CDR2 ANQGSEA. The CDR3 DNA sequence: TGCAGCGTTGAGGGGGCAGTTCAAGAGACCCAGTACTTC. Translation gives CSVEGAVQETQYF.